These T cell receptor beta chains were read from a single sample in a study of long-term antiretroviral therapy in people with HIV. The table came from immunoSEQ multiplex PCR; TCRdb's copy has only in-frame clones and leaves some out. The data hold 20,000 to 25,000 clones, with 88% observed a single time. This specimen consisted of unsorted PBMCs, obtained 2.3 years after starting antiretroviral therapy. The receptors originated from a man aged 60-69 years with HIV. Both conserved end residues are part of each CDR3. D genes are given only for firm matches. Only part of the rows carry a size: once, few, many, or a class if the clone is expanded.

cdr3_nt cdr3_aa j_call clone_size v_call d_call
TGTGCCAGCTCACCATGGGGTGATCCGAACGAGCAGTACTTC CASSPWGDPNEQYF TRBJ2-7 . TRBV18 .
TGTGCCAGCAGCTCCGCTTTTTGGACAGATGACACTGAAGCTTTCTTT CASSSAFWTDDTEAFF TRBJ1-1 . TRBV7-9 .
TGTGCCAGCAGCGCGGGCGCGGAGAGTGGCTACGAGCAGTACTTC CASSAGAESGYEQYF TRBJ2-7 . TRBV11-3 .
TGTGCCAGCAGCCCTGCCGGGGCGACCAATCAGCCCCAGCATTTT CASSPAGATNQPQHF TRBJ1-5 . TRBV28 .
TGTGCCAGCAGTTTGTGGGAGGGCGCGGCAGATACGCAGTATTTT CASSLWEGAADTQYF TRBJ2-3 once TRBV6-5 TRBD2
TGTGCTAGTGGCCCAGGGACCGCTAACACAGATACGCAGTATTTT CASGPGTANTDTQYF TRBJ2-3 . TRBV12-5 .
TGCGCCAGCAGCCGGACCCAGGGGTCCTATAATTCACCCCTCCACTTT CASSRTQGSYNSPLHF TRBJ1-6 . TRBV4-3 .
TGTGCCAGCAGTCCACATGGCTACGAGCAGTACTTC CASSPHGYEQYF TRBJ2-7 . TRBV14 .
TGTGCCAGCAGCAAAGGGGGGGGGACTAGCGGGAATGAGCAGTTCTTC CASSKGGGTSGNEQFF TRBJ2-1 . TRBV7-6 TRBD2
TGTGCCAGCAGCTCGTTACGACAGCTGGGGGATGAAAAACTGTTTTTT CASSSLRQLGDEKLFF TRBJ1-4 once TRBV7-8 .
TGTGCCAGCAGCCCTCTAGCGGGGAGCTACAATGAGCAGTTCTTC CASSPLAGSYNEQFF TRBJ2-1 . TRBV7-2 TRBD2
TGCGCCAGCAGCTTAGCGGTGGCGGGCGAGACCCAGTACTTC CASSLAVAGETQYF TRBJ2-5 . TRBV5-1 .
TGTGCCACCAGTCCCCGCGAGGGCAATCAGCCCCAGCATTTT CATSPREGNQPQHF TRBJ1-5 . TRBV15 .
TGTGCCAGCAGCCCAGACAGGGTACCGTTCTCACCCCTCCACTTT CASSPDRVPFSPLHF TRBJ1-6 . TRBV5-6 TRBD1